These T cell receptor beta chains were read from a single sample in a study of beta chain features in type 1 diabetes. Here immunoSEQ multiplex PCR was the method, and the copy in TCRdb shows in-frame clones only, minus some. The sample lists around 450,000 clones; more than 9.5% were seen once. Specimen: naive CD4+ T cells from blood. The receptors shown here come from a woman younger than 35 in good health. The conserved cysteine and the conserved F or W are not part of the CDR3 here.

j_call v_call cdr3_aa
TRBJ2-3 TRBV9 ASSRGQGSDTQY
TRBJ2-6 TRBV29-1 SVGLAGANVLT
TRBJ2-1 TRBV12-5 ASGRSASYNEQF
TRBJ2-1 TRBV11-2 ASSLGFGNSYNEQF
TRBJ1-1 TRBV6-1 ASSEATGRTEAF
TRBJ2-5 TRBV18 ASSPRLAVQETQY
TRBJ2-5 TRBV5-1 ASSLVRSRETQY
TRBJ2-3 TRBV9 ASSVGDTQY
TRBJ2-4 TRBV7-9 ASTGQQKGNIQY
TRBJ1-5 TRBV7-9 ASSLIGGNQPQH
TRBJ2-1 TRBV4-1 ASSVEVAGGPQF
TRBJ2-5 TRBV19 ASSTGRLGGKETQY
TRBJ2-5 TRBV30 AWSRTRGVETQY
TRBJ2-1 TRBV7-9 ASSLRTIVF
TRBJ2-1 TRBV4-3 ASSQSSGRVGWSYNEQF
TRBJ2-5 TRBV25-1 ASSEGQGHGETQY
TRBJ2-5 TRBV29-1 SVPQGQETQY
TRBJ1-1 TRBV4-3 ASSQGRGNTEAF
TRBJ2-7 TRBV7-2 ASSLGGLLTYEQY
TRBJ1-2 TRBV7-3 ASSLRAGNGYT
TRBJ1-5 TRBV6-1 ASSEGPNQPQH
TRBJ2-1 TRBV7-3 ASSLNGGEEQF
TRBJ2-5 TRBV4-3 ASSQAGYQETQY
TRBJ2-5 TRBV5-1 ASSNLAGQETQY
TRBJ2-3 TRBV9 ASSVGATGTDTQY
TRBJ2-1 TRBV7-6 ATKVGFTSDYNEQF
TRBJ2-5 TRBV29-1 SVAGLAGRETQY
TRBJ1-1 TRBV20-1 SARSGTPAF
TRBJ2-5 TRBV29-1 SVIQGQGGRIETQY
TRBJ1-2 TRBV19 ASWDQGGYT
TRBJ1-6 TRBV6-5 ASIPREGGNSPLH
TRBJ2-3 TRBV29-1 SVVLGLVDSDTQY
TRBJ2-7 TRBV23-1 ASANDGYEQY